The present T cell receptor (beta chain) was sequenced within a study of T cell responses to AZD1222 COVID-19 vaccine. Study background: Pooling of second doses given at about 4 or about 12 weeks was done. General study results and limits: Across the whole spike, CD4 TCRs peaked at regions 160-218 and 743-854. Increased Spike-specific TCR breadth and depth were observed after two AZD1222 doses. Mostly white British, mostly female donors; authors suggested clonal diversity may be underestimated.

The CDR3 contains 15 residues. V trimming: 4 bases; J trimming: 5 bases; junction bases outside the gene matches: 8. Germline CDR1 reads LGHDT; CDR2 reads YNNKEL (reference sequence). Comment on this clone: Its matching antigen is unknown.

Clones were sequenced by immunoSEQ multiplex PCR, and TCRdb holds only the in-frame ones, with some missing. The data hold about 150,000 clones, with roughly 87% observed a single time. This sequence originates from an adult in good health. Sequencing was performed on peripheral blood, taken on day 0 of AZD1222 vaccination. The V call is TRBV3-1 (or the pseudogene TRBV3-2), the J call TRBJ1-2; 9 bases are a match to TRBD1. CDR3: CASSPRDRVKYGYTF. CDR3 nucleotides: TGTGCCAGCAGCCCAAGGGACAGGGTAAAATATGGCTACACCTTC.